The rows below give T cell receptor beta chains drawn from one sample of a study of T cells in Graves' hyperthyroidism and ophthalmopathy. Using its own MiXCR run on the multiplex PCR reads, TCRdb lists one record per CDR3 protein. The sample shows 300,000 to 450,000 distinct CDR3 sequences, approximately 17% of them seen only once. The sample taken for sequencing was blood. These receptors came from a woman in her thirties with Graves' hyperthyroidism that later progressed to Graves' ophthalmopathy. The CDR3 runs from the conserved cysteine through the conserved F or W. The order of the fields is J gene, V gene, CDR3 length, CDR3 protein.

TRBJ2-5,TRBV5-1,19,CASSLRNAGTGSFGQTQYF
TRBJ2-7,TRBV27,14,CASSITVGEGEQYF
TRBJ2-1,TRBV24-1,15,CATSTQREGLNEQFF
TRBJ2-7,TRBV27,12,CASKGRGAEQYF
TRBJ2-1,TRBV19,14,CASRWAVGRGEQFF
TRBJ2-2,TRBV4-2,18,CASSGVSGGGADTGELFF
TRBJ2-5,TRBV5-1,18,CASSSPRDSGGMAETQYF
TRBJ2-7,TRBV4-1,15,CASSHGQGPSYEQYF
TRBJ1-2,TRBV19,14,CASRDRRRRYGYTF
TRBJ2-5,TRBV9,17,CASSANPLAGGIETQYF
TRBJ2-4,TRBV12-3/TRBV12-4,13,CASSLVAKNIQYF
TRBJ2-2,TRBV2,14,CASSERGRTGELFF
TRBJ2-1,TRBV20-1,15,CSAWTSGMNYNEQFF
TRBJ1-5,TRBV4-1,15,CASRPSGGSNQPQHF
TRBJ2-7,TRBV27,20,CASSPALAEGGPQPQYEQYF
TRBJ2-1,TRBV10-2,15,CASMTGRYSYNEQFF
TRBJ1-4,TRBV20-1,16,CSARDQSGGQNEKLFF
TRBJ1-1,TRBV6-1,12,CASTPHPGEAFF
TRBJ2-1,TRBV7-2,16,CASSLLGGYVYNEQFF
TRBJ1-3,TRBV11-2,18,CASSLDPEPTGPGNTIYF
TRBJ2-5,TRBV7-7,21,CASSLRGRDSGRTPNQETQYF
TRBJ2-1,TRBV10-2,12,CASSDVADEQFF
TRBJ1-5,TRBV6-5,15,CASSFFQGSNQPQHF
TRBJ2-7,TRBV10-3,13,CAISESGGYEQYF
TRBJ2-1,TRBV20-1,15,CSATMTGGNYNEQFF
TRBJ2-1,TRBV20-1,16,CSASTSGRSSYNEQFF
TRBJ2-7,TRBV30,13,CAWSNPYSYEQYF
TRBJ2-1,TRBV2,14,CASSIQGAVNEQFF
TRBJ1-2,TRBV28,15,CASSVTTGANYGYTF
TRBJ1-5,TRBV7-8,12,CASSETGTLQHF
TRBJ2-5,TRBV20-1,12,CSARRGGETQYF
TRBJ2-5,TRBV2,15,CASSAIRQGQETQYF
TRBJ2-1,TRBV20-1,14,CSARVTSGVNEQFF
TRBJ1-2,TRBV28,14,CASRRTGGNYGYTF
TRBJ1-4,TRBV7-6,15,CASSLSGGKNEKLFF
TRBJ1-4,TRBV4-1,14,CASSRTRDPEKLFF
TRBJ1-3,TRBV28,14,CASRQGSSGNTIYF
TRBJ1-2,TRBV2,14,CAIFPKRGNYGYTF
TRBJ2-1,TRBV12-3/TRBV12-4,13,CASSPRAGGEQFF
TRBJ2-7,TRBV27,13,CASSFTDGYEQYF
TRBJ1-1,TRBV7-2,14,CASSVGPMNTEAFF
TRBJ1-1,TRBV5-1,19,CASSLGYIGTGAMNTEAFF
TRBJ2-1,TRBV9,15,CASQEVAGGTHEQFF
TRBJ2-3,TRBV20-1,14,CSAKGLAEVYTQYF
TRBJ1-2,TRBV28,15,CASSTGEGAVYGYTF
TRBJ2-3,TRBV7-2,15,CASSHSSRGADTQYF
TRBJ1-2,TRBV19,18,CARSLGKRQGGPCYGYTF
TRBJ2-7,TRBV2,14,CASRGQRTTYEQYF
TRBJ1-5,TRBV6-2/TRBV6-3,14,CASSYSGRRSPQHF
TRBJ2-3,TRBV28,15,CASSSLAGRTDTQYF